The present TCR beta chain was sequenced within a study of T cells in Graves' hyperthyroidism and ophthalmopathy. Study at large: Upon initial diagnosis and before any treatment, peripheral blood was collected. Whole-study findings and limits: A 13 V-J signature model discriminated ophthalmopathy versus stable hyperthyroidism.

Diagnostic decisions used clinical symptoms, serum thyroxine and TRAb, thyroid ultrasound and orbital computed tomography. The PBMCs were sourced from fresh peripheral blood (about 9.6 ml). V lost 0 bases to trimming and J lost 6 bases; unmatched junction nucleotides: 8. CDR3 length: 16 residues. Germline-derived CDR1 and CDR2 are MNHEY and SVGAGI. Amplified regions were TCR beta CDR3 sequences from RNA transcripts. Carried out on the TCR CDR3, a first-round RT-PCR used the HTBI primer set. TCRdb recomputed calls from the multiplex PCR reads with MiXCR, one row per CDR3 protein. The table includes approximately 600,000 distinct CDR3 sequences, around 15% detected once. This clonotype was seen a few times. Antigen specificity is unknown.

The chain has TRBV6-5 and TRBJ1-1, with 9 bases identical to TRBD1. The source is a woman between 40 and 50 years old with Graves' ophthalmopathy. Source material: blood. The CDR3 sequence is CASSYSRTGGRAEAFF. CDR3 coding DNA: TGTGCCAGCAGTTACTCCCGCACAGGGGGCAGGGCTGAAGCTTTCTTT.